This TCR beta chain was profiled in a study of cytomegalovirus exposure and HLA in healthy donors. Study-wide results and caveats: In the 95 to 150 validation repertoires, a later analysis found that first-cohort TCR clusters tended to co-occur. CMV antigen specificity of a few CMV-associated chains was confirmed in vitro. Cytomegalovirus association was assigned to about 150 TCR beta chains.

The donors formed part of the roughly 120-subject validation cohort, distinct from the approximately 670-subject first cohort. TCRdb's copy holds only in-frame clones and misses some; the assay was immunoSEQ multiplex PCR. This table has 100,000 to 150,000 clones, roughly 86% appearing once. V trimming: 1 base; J trimming: 4 bases; junction bases outside the gene matches: 8. Per the germline V gene, CDR1 is KGHSH and CDR2 is LQKENI. The CDR3 is 17 residues long. This clone was seen once. The antigen is unknown. The receptor's source is a man aged 25-45 years in good health and CMV-seronegative. The chain employs TRBV18 and TRBJ2-1, with 9 bases fitting TRBD2. Sequencing was performed on PBMCs. The CDR3 DNA reads as TGTGCCAGCTCACCACTAGCGGGAGAACCGGGTTACAATGAGCAGTTCTTC. This sequence encodes CASSPLAGEPGYNEQFF.